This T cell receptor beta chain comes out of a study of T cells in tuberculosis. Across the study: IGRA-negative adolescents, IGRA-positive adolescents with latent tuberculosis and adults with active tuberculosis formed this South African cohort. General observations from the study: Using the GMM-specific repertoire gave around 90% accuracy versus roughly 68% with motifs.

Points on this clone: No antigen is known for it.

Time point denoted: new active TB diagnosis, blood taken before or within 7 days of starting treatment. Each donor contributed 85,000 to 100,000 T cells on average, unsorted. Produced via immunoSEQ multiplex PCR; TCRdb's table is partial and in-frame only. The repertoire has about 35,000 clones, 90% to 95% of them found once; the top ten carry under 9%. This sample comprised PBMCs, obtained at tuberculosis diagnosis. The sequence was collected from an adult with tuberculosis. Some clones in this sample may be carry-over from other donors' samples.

The CDR3 DNA reads as TGTGCCAGCAGCGTAGCTCCTAGGTCCACCGGGGAGCTGTTTTTT. Its translation: CASSVAPRSTGELFF. The V call is TRBV9, the J call TRBJ2-2; D not resolved. Germline CDR1 is SGDLS and CDR2 is YYNGEE. Trimming took off 0 bases at V and 4 bases at J, with 10 bases between the two ends. This CDR3 region has 15 residues. The entire variable domain, with the rest obtained from reference TRBV9 and TRBJ2-2, is as follows: DSGVTQTPKHLITATGQRVTLRCSPRSGDLSVYWYQQSLDQGLQFLIQYYNGEERAKGNILERFSAQQFPDLHSELNLSSLELGDSALYFCASSVAPRSTGELFFGEGSRLTVL.